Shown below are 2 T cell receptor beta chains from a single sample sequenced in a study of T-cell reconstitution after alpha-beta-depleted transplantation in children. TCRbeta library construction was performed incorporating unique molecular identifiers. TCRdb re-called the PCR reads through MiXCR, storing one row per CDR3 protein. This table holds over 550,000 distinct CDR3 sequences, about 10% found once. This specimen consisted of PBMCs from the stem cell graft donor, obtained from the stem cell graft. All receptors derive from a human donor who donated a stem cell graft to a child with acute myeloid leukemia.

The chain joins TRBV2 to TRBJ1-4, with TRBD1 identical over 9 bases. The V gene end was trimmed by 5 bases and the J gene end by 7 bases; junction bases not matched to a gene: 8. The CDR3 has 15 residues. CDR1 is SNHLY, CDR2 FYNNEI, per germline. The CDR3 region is CASSPLTGGSEKLFF. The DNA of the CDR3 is TGTGCCAGCAGTCCCCTAACAGGGGGCAGTGAAAAACTGTTTTTT.

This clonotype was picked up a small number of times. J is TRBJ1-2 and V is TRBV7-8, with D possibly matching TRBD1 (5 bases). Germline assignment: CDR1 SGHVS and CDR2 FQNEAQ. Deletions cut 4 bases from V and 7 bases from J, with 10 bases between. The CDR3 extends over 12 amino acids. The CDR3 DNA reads TGTGCCAGCAGCTGGTGGGACGCTGGCTACACCTTC. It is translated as CASSWWDAGYTF.